Each of the 21 T cell receptor beta chains below was sequenced from the same sample in a study of shared clonotypes between healthy human individuals. TCRdb keeps only in-frame clones here, not all; method: immunoSEQ multiplex PCR. This table has hundreds of thousands of clones, around 97% appearing once. The sequencing input was naive CD4+ T cells sorted from blood. Described subset: CD45RA+ positively selected. These receptors came from a woman aged 25 to 45 in good health.

The rearrangement uses TRBV5-1 and TRBJ2-2, with TRBD1 as a possible D gene (6 bases). Germline loops: CDR1 SGHRS, CDR2 YFSETQ. Trimming stripped 2 bases from V and 2 bases from J, with 10 bases between. The length of the CDR3 is 15 residues. Here the CDR3 DNA reads TGCGCCAGCAGCTTATTACAGGGCAACACCGGGGAGCTGTTTTTT. This sequence encodes CASSLLQGNTGELFF.

The CDR3 loop reads CASTPRGRSTDTQYF. The CDR3, as DNA: TGTGCCAGCACCCCCCGGGGGCGTAGCACAGATACGCAGTATTTT. This chain connects TRBV5-4 to TRBJ2-3; D possibly uses TRBD1 or TRBD2 (6 bases each). Germline assignment: CDR1 SGHNT and CDR2 YYREEE (reference sequence). The CDR3 loop spans 15 amino acids. V dropped 6 bases and J dropped 0 bases, with 14 bases sitting between them.

The V and J genes are TRBV6-5 and TRBJ1-3; unclear D gene. Deletions cut 7 bases from V and 4 bases from J, with 14 bases between. CDR1 and CDR2 (germline): MNHEY, SVGAGI. This CDR3 contains 14 residues. CDR3 amino acids: CASTTLNGGNTIYF. In DNA form, the CDR3 reads TGTGCCAGCACCACCCTTAATGGCGGAAACACCATATATTTT.

CDR3 amino acids: CASSSVEAETQYF. In nucleotides, the CDR3 is TGTGCCAGCAGCTCGGTGGAGGCAGAGACCCAGTACTTC. This chain connects TRBV7-9 to TRBJ2-5, with D perhaps TRBD2 (5 bases). Per the germline V gene, CDR1 is SEHNR and CDR2 is FQNEAQ (reference sequence). Between the trimmed V and J ends, which lost 4 bases and 4 bases, there was a span of 10 bases. This CDR3 has 13 amino acids.

The chain joins TRBV18 to TRBJ2-6, with 7 bases identical to TRBD1. The CDR3 totals 17 residues. Germline values: CDR1 KGHSH, CDR2 LQKENI. J lost 0 bases, V lost 3 bases, and 5 bases had no gene match. The CDR3 loop reads CASSPTTGTSGANVLTF. The CDR3 nucleotides are TGTGCCAGCTCACCTACGACAGGGACCTCTGGGGCCAACGTCCTGACTTTC. The complete variable domain, with remaining parts taken from reference TRBV18 and TRBJ2-6, reads NAGVMQNPRHLVRRRGQEARLRCSPMKGHSHVYWYRQLPEEGLKFMVYLQKENIIDESGMPKERFSAEFPKEGPSILRIQQVVRGDSAAYFCASSPTTGTSGANVLTFGAGSRLTVL.

The chain is built from TRBV7-4 and TRBJ2-7; no reliable D call. The CDR3 is 13 amino acids. The V gene lost 1 base and the J gene lost 3 bases, with 7 bases spanning the gap. The germline CDR1 and CDR2 sequences are SGHVT and SQSDAQ. In DNA form, the CDR3 reads TGTGCCAGCAGCTTAGGGGCGTTCTACGAGCAGTACTTC. It yields the protein CASSLGAFYEQYF. The full variable domain, its missing parts supplied by reference TRBV7-4 and TRBJ2-7, is GAGVSQSPRYKVAKRGRDVALRCDSISGHVTLYWYRQTLGQGSEVLTYSQSDAQRDKSGRPSGRFSAERPERSVSTLKIQRTEQGDSAVYLCASSLGAFYEQYFGPGTRLTVT.

The V and J genes are TRBV9 and TRBJ1-4; D possibly corresponds to TRBD1 (5 bases). Germline CDR1 and CDR2: SGDLS and YYNGEE. This CDR3 spans 14 amino acids. V lost 2 bases, J lost 7 bases, and 12 bases lay in between. CDR3 region: CASSVQGDGEKLFF. CDR3 coding DNA: TGTGCCAGCAGCGTCCAAGGGGATGGTGAAAAACTGTTTTTT.

The gene calls are TRBV6-1 and TRBJ1-2; D not certain. The CDR3 has 15 amino acids. Trimming removed 7 bases at V and 7 bases at J, with 22 bases between. CDR1 is MNHNS and CDR2 is SASEGT in the germline V gene. CDR3 protein: CASKSLQPRQPGYTF. The CDR3 DNA reads as TGTGCCAGCAAGTCCTTACAGCCGAGACAACCTGGCTACACCTTC.

The rearrangement joins TRBV6-6 to TRBJ1-1; 7 bases match TRBD1. Unmatched junction bases numbered 2, after V lost 0 bases and J lost 1 base. CDR1 and CDR2 (germline): MNHNY, SVGAGI (reference sequence). The CDR3 runs to 15 residues. CDR3 sequence (DNA): TGTGCCAGCAGTTACTCGGACAGGCCGAACACTGAAGCTTTCTTT. This sequence encodes CASSYSDRPNTEAFF.

The gene calls are TRBV7-8 and TRBJ2-5; 7 bases line up with TRBD1. This CDR3 has 16 amino acids. Germline assignment: CDR1 SGHVS and CDR2 FQNEAQ. V lost 6 bases and J lost 1; bases outside the gene matches: 11. The CDR3 nucleotides read TGTGCCAGCAGGTTATTGGGAACAGGGGCCCAAGAGACCCAGTACTTC. The encoded protein is CASRLLGTGAQETQYF.

This chain connects TRBV27 to TRBJ1-3, with D maybe TRBD1 (6 bases). V was clipped by 2 bases and J by 1 base, with 12 bases between them. This CDR3 comprises 16 residues. Germline CDR1 and CDR2: MNHEY and SMNVEV (reference sequence). In DNA form, the CDR3 reads TGTGCCAGCAGTTTAACCCCCAGGGGATCTGGAAACACCATATATTTT. Translated: CASSLTPRGSGNTIYF.

The chain is built from TRBV6-6 and TRBJ1-1; D gene unclear. Germline V gene data show CDR1 as MNHNY and CDR2 as SVGAGI (reference sequence). This CDR3 comprises 13 residues. V lost 5 bases, J lost 1 base, and 8 bases lay in between. The CDR3 DNA is TGTGCCAGCAGTCGGGAGGGGAACACTGAAGCTTTCTTT. As protein: CASSREGNTEAFF.

This clone showed up just once. The V and J genes are TRBV7-2 and TRBJ2-1; 8 nucleotides align to TRBD1. The length of the CDR3 is 15 residues. With 5 bases clipped from V and 3 bases from J, the junction kept 6 bases outside the gene matches. CDR1 is SGHTA and CDR2 is FQGNSA in the germline V gene. The CDR3 protein is CASSPDRGGYNEQFF. The CDR3, as DNA: TGTGCCAGCAGCCCCGACAGGGGCGGCTACAATGAGCAGTTCTTC. The whole variable domain, remainder taken from reference TRBV7-2 and TRBJ2-1, is GAGVSQSPSNKVTEKGKDVELRCDPISGHTALYWYRQSLGQGLEFLIYFQGNSAPDKSGLPSDRFSAERTGGSVSTLTIQRTQQEDSAVYLCASSPDRGGYNEQFFGPGTRLTVL.

The chain couples TRBV5-1 to TRBJ2-3; TRBD2 matches 10 bases. The length of the CDR3 is 15 residues. CDR1 SGHRS and CDR2 YFSETQ come from the germline V gene. J was trimmed by 6 bases and V by 5 bases; bases with no gene match: 9. DNA for the CDR3: TGCGCCAGCAGTTCGGGACTAGCGCTGGGGGATACGCAGTATTTT. This sequence encodes CASSSGLALGDTQYF. The full variable domain, completed using reference TRBV5-1 and TRBJ2-3, is KAGVTQTPRYLIKTRGQQVTLSCSPISGHRSVSWYQQTPGQGLQFLFEYFSETQRNKGNFPGRFSGRQFSNSRSEMNVSTLELGDSALYLCASSSGLALGDTQYFGPGTRLTVL.

The chain joins TRBV15 to TRBJ2-7; D is possibly TRBD1 (6 bases). Trimming removed 1 base at V and 6 bases at J, with 13 bases between. This CDR3 has 14 residues. Germline assignment: CDR1 LNHNV and CDR2 YYDKDF (reference sequence). CDR3 in amino acids: CATSRAGQGIEQYF. The CDR3, as DNA: TGTGCCACCAGCAGAGCCGGGCAGGGGATCGAGCAGTACTTC.

The chain couples TRBV5-4 to TRBJ1-2; no clear D. Germline V gives CDR1 SGHNT, CDR2 YYREEE (reference sequence). Trimming left V 4 bases short and J 2 bases short, with 12 bases between. CDR3 length: 14 amino acids. CDR3 coding DNA: TGTGCCAGCAGCCCGACCGCAGGAAACTATGGCTACACCTTC. Translated: CASSPTAGNYGYTF.

The chain links TRBV28 to TRBJ2-3; 12 nucleotides align to TRBD2. Germline V gene sequence: CDR1 MDHEN, CDR2 SYDVKM. The V segment lost 4 bases and the J segment 7 bases; nucleotides outside the gene matches: 6. The CDR3 contains 15 residues. The CDR3 nucleotides read TGTGCCAGCAGTTCGGGACTAGCGGGCGGGTATACGCAGTATTTT. The encoded protein is CASSSGLAGGYTQYF. Based on the CDR3 plus reference TRBV28 and TRBJ2-3, the full variable domain is DVKVTQSSRYLVKRTGEKVFLECVQDMDHENMFWYRQDPGLGLRLIYFSYDVKMKEKGDIPEGYSVSREKKERFSLILESASTNQTSMYLCASSSGLAGGYTQYFGPGTRLTVL.

This CDR3 reads CASSEWTSGSGELFF. CDR3 sequence (DNA): TGTGCCAGCAGTGAATGGACTAGCGGGAGCGGGGAGCTGTTTTTT. This chain links TRBV25-1 with TRBJ2-2; 13 bases match TRBD2. The V segment lost 1 base and the J segment 7 bases; nucleotides outside the gene matches: 0. The CDR3 length is 15 residues. The germline CDR1 and CDR2 sequences are MGHDK and SYGVNS.

The chain has TRBV4-1 and TRBJ2-3; 13 nucleotides agree with TRBD2. CDR1 is MGHRA, CDR2 YSYEKL, per germline. V gave up 0 bases and J gave up 7 bases; unmatched junction bases: 16. CDR3 size: 20 residues. This CDR3 reads CASSQEGLAGDRTTPYTQYF. CDR3 nucleotides: TGCGCCAGCAGCCAAGAAGGACTAGCGGGAGATCGCACGACCCCATATACGCAGTATTTT.

The rearrangement uses TRBV5-1 and TRBJ2-1, with D hard to call. Trimming removed 4 bases from V and 0 bases from J, with 11 bases in between. CDR1 is SGHRS, CDR2 YFSETQ, per germline. CDR3 size: 15 residues. CDR3 sequence: CASSTDLSSYNEQFF. The DNA of the CDR3 is TGCGCCAGCAGCACAGACTTGAGCTCCTACAATGAGCAGTTCTTC.

The DNA of the CDR3 is TGTGCCAGCCTTGGCGAAAGTCTGAGGGGTAGTCAGCCCCAGCATTTT. Translating gives CASLGESLRGSQPQHF. The V gene is TRBV28, the J gene TRBJ1-5, with D perhaps TRBD1 (5 bases). The CDR3 extends over 16 amino acids. The V and J ends lost 8 bases and 6 bases respectively, with 23 bases between them. Germline-derived CDR1 and CDR2 are MDHEN and SYDVKM.